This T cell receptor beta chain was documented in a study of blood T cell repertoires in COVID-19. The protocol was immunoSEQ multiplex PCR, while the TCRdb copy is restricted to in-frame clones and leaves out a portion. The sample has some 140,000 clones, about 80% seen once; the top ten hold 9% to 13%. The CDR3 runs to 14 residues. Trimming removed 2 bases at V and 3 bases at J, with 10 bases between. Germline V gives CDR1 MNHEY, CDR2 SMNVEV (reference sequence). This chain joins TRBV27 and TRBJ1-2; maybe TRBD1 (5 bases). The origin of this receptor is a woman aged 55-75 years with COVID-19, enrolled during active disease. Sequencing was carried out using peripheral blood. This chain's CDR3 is CASSLDSRYYGYTF. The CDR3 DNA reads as TGTGCCAGCAGTTTAGACAGCCGTTACTATGGCTACACCTTC.